This T cell receptor beta chain was obtained from a study of lymphopenia after photon versus proton radiotherapy. Study-wide findings and caveats: Under photons, naive T cells and diversity fell while effector/memory populations rose. Only patients who died were analyzed for survival; proton advantage is unproven.

The table came from immunoSEQ multiplex PCR; TCRdb's copy has only in-frame clones and leaves some out. The sample shows 35,000 to 45,000 clones, about 80% of them seen only once. Notes on this clone: The antigen is undetermined.

The TCR was taken from a woman between 65 and 79 years old with pancreatic cancer. Sequenced here: peripheral blood, sampled from a patient treated with proton-based radiotherapy.

The chain's CDR3 is CASSLTRGEQYF. CDR3 DNA: TGTGCCAGCAGCTTAACTAGAGGGGAGCAGTACTTC. J is TRBJ2-7 and V is TRBV11-3; a weak D match, TRBD2 (5 bases). V dropped 2 bases and J dropped 7 bases, with 9 bases sitting between them. This CDR3 has 12 residues. CDR1 is SGHNT, CDR2 YENEEA, per germline.